This T cell receptor (beta chain) originates from a study of T-cell reconstitution after alpha-beta-depleted transplantation in children. It was with unique molecular identifiers that the TCRbeta library was prepared. TCRdb called the PCR reads again in MiXCR, with one record for every CDR3 protein. The data hold about 640,000 distinct CDR3 sequences, with roughly 15% observed a single time. Trimming removed 6 bases from V and 3 bases from J; junction bases left unmatched: 5. The CDR3 spans 14 residues. The germline gives CDR1 SQVTM, CDR2 ANQGSEA. This clonotype was counted ten times or more. The V call is TRBV29-1, the J call TRBJ1-3; TRBD1 agrees at 10 bases. The material was PBMCs from the stem cell graft donor, obtained from the stem cell graft. This TCR came from a human donor who donated a stem cell graft to a child with acute myeloid leukemia. CDR3 coding DNA: TGCAGCGTCGACAGGGGGCTAGGTGGAAACACCATATATTTT. Its protein product is CSVDRGLGGNTIYF.